These 30 T cell receptor beta chains share one sample of origin, sequenced in a study of CD8 T cells in ankylosing spondylitis. TCRdb redid the calling of the 5' RACE reads with MiXCR, one entry per CDR3 protein. This table has 85,000 to 100,000 distinct CDR3 sequences, 8.5% to 9% appearing once. Source material: blood, either unsorted or a sorted T cell fraction (not recorded which). The source is a male donor with ankylosing spondylitis or in good health (not recorded which).

This clonotype was found many times. The chain combines TRBV7-8 with TRBJ2-2, with TRBD1 matching over 7 bases. Germline V gene data show CDR1 as SGHVS and CDR2 as FQNEAQ. With V trimmed by 1 base and J by 1 base, 6 bases remained unmatched. This CDR3 spans 17 amino acids. The CDR3 region has the DNA TGTGCCAGCAGCTTAGGGTGGGACAGAGAGAACACCGGGGAGCTGTTTTTT. Protein sequence: CASSLGWDRENTGELFF. Together with reference TRBV7-8 and TRBJ2-2, the CDR3 gives the full variable domain: GAGVSQSPRYKVAKRGQDVALRCDPISGHVSLFWYQQALGQGPEFLTYFQNEAQLDKSGLPSDRFFAERPEGSVSTLKIQRTQQEDSAVYLCASSLGWDRENTGELFFGEGSRLTVL.

This clonotype was detected many times. The chain links TRBV7-9 to TRBJ1-1, with TRBD1 as a possible D gene (5 bases). The CDR3 covers 17 residues. Germline V gene lookup returns CDR1 SEHNR and CDR2 FQNEAQ (reference sequence). V was trimmed by 0 bases and J by 1 base, leaving 15 bases between them. This CDR3 is CASSLAPLGLKNTEAFF. The CDR3 DNA is TGTGCCAGCAGCTTAGCGCCTTTGGGACTGAAGAACACTGAAGCTTTCTTT.

Ten or more counts support this clonotype. The CDR3 here is CSARDQDRRDYGYTF. The CDR3 bases are TGCAGTGCTAGAGATCAAGACAGGAGAGACTATGGCTACACCTTC. The chain employs TRBV20-1 and TRBJ1-2, with D possibly TRBD1 on 6 matching bases. CDR1 and CDR2 from the germline V gene are DFQATT and SNEGSKA (reference sequence). CDR3 length: 15 amino acids. V was trimmed by 0 bases and J by 3 bases, leaving 14 bases between them.

The chain is built from TRBV15 and TRBJ2-3; 10 bases agree with TRBD2. Trimming at V came to 5 bases and at J to 5 bases, leaving 4 bases not matched to a gene. From germline, CDR1 is LNHNV and CDR2 YYDKDF (reference sequence). The CDR3 extends over 14 amino acids. CDR3 protein: CATSGSGGVDTQYF. The CDR3 coding sequence is TGTGCCACCAGCGGGAGCGGGGGGGTAGATACGCAGTATTTT.

This clonotype showed up many times. The genes are TRBV7-2 and TRBJ2-2; D is uncertain. This CDR3 has 14 amino acids. The germline V and J ends were trimmed by 1 base and 2 bases, with 5 bases remaining between them. CDR1 is SGHTA, CDR2 FQGNSA, per germline. As DNA, the CDR3 is TGTGCCAGCAGCTTAGGAACCAACACCGGGGAGCTGTTTTTT. It specifies CASSLGTNTGELFF.

V and J are TRBV11-2 and TRBJ2-3, with TRBD2 as a possible D gene (6 bases). Trimming removed 6 bases at V and 4 bases at J, with 11 bases between. The CDR3 consists of 13 residues. Germline CDR1 and CDR2: SGHAT and FQNNGV. The CDR3 DNA reads as TGTGCCAGCAGTTGGACTAAACCAGATACGCAGTATTTT. Translated, it gives CASSWTKPDTQYF.

This clonotype was counted ten times or more. This chain connects TRBV18 to TRBJ1-1; the D is unclear. The CDR3 covers 15 residues. Trimming took off 5 bases at V and 1 base at J, with 14 bases between the two ends. CDR1 is KGHSH, CDR2 LQKENI, per germline. The CDR3 spells CASSTSRNSNTEAFF. DNA of the CDR3: TGTGCCAGCTCAACCTCCCGGAACTCGAACACTGAAGCTTTCTTT.

This clonotype was seen many times. This chain uses TRBV15 with TRBJ2-5; maybe TRBD2 (6 bases). Germline CDR1 reads LNHNV; CDR2 reads YYDKDF (reference sequence). The CDR3 consists of 16 residues. V gave up 0 bases and J gave up 2 bases, with 13 bases separating them. The CDR3 DNA reads TGTGCCACCAGCAGAGATCGGAGGGGTGGGCAAGAGACCCAGTACTTC. Translation: CATSRDRRGGQETQYF.

This clonotype has at least ten counts. V is TRBV12-3 or TRBV12-4 and J is TRBJ2-3, with 8 bases identical to TRBD2. V shed 6 bases, J shed 4 bases, and the junction held 12 bases outside the gene matches. The CDR3 contains 16 residues. CDR3 in amino acids: CASSTPQGLGPDTQYF. The CDR3 DNA sequence: TGTGCCAGCAGCACGCCGCAGGGACTAGGCCCAGATACGCAGTATTTT.

The chain is built from TRBV20-1 and TRBJ1-5, with a weak D call TRBD1 (5 bases). The CDR3 has 15 residues. CDR1 and CDR2 (germline): DFQATT, SNEGSKA (reference sequence). V lost 3 bases, J lost 4 bases, and 16 bases lay in between. CDR3 residues: CSASPSRGGNQPQHF. The CDR3 DNA sequence: TGCAGTGCTAGCCCCTCGAGGGGTGGTAATCAGCCCCAGCATTTT.

This clonotype has more than one count but fewer than ten. The chain has TRBV7-9 and TRBJ2-7; the D is unclear. Trimming removed 5 bases at V and 6 bases at J, with 11 bases between. Germline-derived CDR1 and CDR2 are SEHNR and FQNEAQ (reference sequence). CDR3 size: 12 residues. The CDR3 nucleotides read TGTGCCAGCAGCCTCGGTCCTGGCGAGCAGTACTTC. It translates to CASSLGPGEQYF.

This clonotype was recorded at least ten times. CDR3 nucleotide sequence: TGTGCCAGCAGTTTAACAGCCCTCTCCTACGAGCAGTACTTC. The encoded protein is CASSLTALSYEQYF. The chain recombines TRBV27 with TRBJ2-7; no firm D call. Germline CDR1 MNHEY, CDR2 SMNVEV (reference sequence). The CDR3 loop spans 14 amino acids. The ends were cut back, 2 bases at V and 0 bases at J, with 8 bases in the middle.

This clonotype has ten or more counts. The V call is TRBV10-3, the J call TRBJ1-5, with TRBD1 as a possible D gene (5 bases). Germline assignment: CDR1 ENHRY and CDR2 SYGVKD. This CDR3 has 14 residues. The V end lost 0 bases, the J end lost 7 bases, and 10 bases lay between the germline ends. CDR3 bases: TGTGCCATCAGTGAGTCGGAGGAGGGGCAGCCCCAGCATTTT. As protein: CAISESEEGQPQHF.

This clonotype was counted many times. The chain couples TRBV19 to TRBJ2-2; D unresolved. Germline CDR1 LNHDA, CDR2 SQIVND (reference sequence). V dropped 10 bases and J dropped 0 bases, with 9 bases sitting between them. The length of the CDR3 is 13 residues. The CDR3 is CATKVTNTGELFF. Here the CDR3 DNA reads TGTGCCACAAAGGTTACGAACACCGGGGAGCTGTTTTTT.

This clonotype was counted ten times or more. This chain joins TRBV9 and TRBJ1-4; D is unclear. CDR1 SGDLS and CDR2 YYNGEE come from the germline V gene. This CDR3 is built from 16 residues. Trimming removed 4 bases at V and 7 bases at J, with 20 bases between. Here the CDR3 reads CASSPGIGREVEKLFF. The CDR3 DNA reads as TGTGCCAGCAGCCCGGGCATAGGGCGCGAAGTTGAAAAACTGTTTTTT.

This clonotype came up many times. This chain joins TRBV6-5 and TRBJ1-2; 11 bases map to TRBD1. The CDR3 length is 16 residues. The V segment lost 2 bases and the J segment 4 bases; nucleotides outside the gene matches: 6. Germline V CDR1 and CDR2: MNHEY, SVGAGI. The CDR3: CASSYRRTGGGYGYTF. In DNA, the CDR3 is TGTGCCAGCAGTTACCGCCGGACAGGGGGCGGCTATGGCTACACCTTC.

This clonotype has at least ten counts. This chain uses TRBV6-2 or TRBV6-3 with TRBJ2-1, with TRBD1 matching over 9 bases. V gave up 2 bases and J gave up 7 bases; unmatched junction bases: 9. The length of the CDR3 is 16 residues. The germline gives CDR1 MNHEY, CDR2 SVGEGT. The CDR3, as DNA: TGTGCCAGCAGTTACCCCACGGACAGGGGCGGGAATGAGCAGTTCTTC. Amino acids: CASSYPTDRGGNEQFF.

The table lists this clonotype with a few counts. The chain is built from TRBV7-9 and TRBJ1-2; D is undetermined. Germline values: CDR1 SEHNR, CDR2 FQNEAQ (reference sequence). Trimming shortened V by 11 bases and J by 13 bases, and 23 bases separated the two germline ends. There are 12 residues in the CDR3. CDR3 nucleotides: TGTGCCGGTGGCCTAAACACAGAGGCCCTCACCTTC. Amino acid sequence: CAGGLNTEALTF.

This clonotype appeared many times. The CDR3 nucleotides are TGTGCCAGCAACCAGGGTCCCGGCTATGGCTACACCTTC. Encoded protein: CASNQGPGYGYTF. This chain uses TRBV12-3 or TRBV12-4 with TRBJ1-2; a possible D gene is TRBD1 (5 bases). This CDR3 has 13 residues. Deletions cut 7 bases from V and 4 bases from J, with 13 bases between.

This clonotype was observed many times. Here the CDR3 reads CASSRTEYEQYF. The DNA of the CDR3 is TGTGCCAGCAGCAGAACAGAATACGAGCAGTACTTC. The V call is TRBV3-1, the J call TRBJ2-7; D unresolved. V lost 5 bases and J 4 bases, leaving 9 bases between the germline ends. This CDR3 contains 12 residues. Looked up from germline, CDR1 is LGHDT and CDR2 is YNNKEL (reference sequence).

The count of this clonotype is one. A much more abundant neighbour one base away suggests this may be a read error. The CDR3 nucleotides are TGTGCCAGCAGCTACCCCAGTGGCGCAGATACGCAGTATTTT. Translated, it gives CASSYPSGADTQYF. V usage is TRBV5-8 and J usage is TRBJ2-3, with D hard to call. Germline CDR1 SGHTS, CDR2 YDEGEE. The CDR3 consists of 14 residues. The V end was cut by 3 bases, the J end by 4 bases, with 12 bases between.

This clonotype turned up a few times. The chain joins TRBV18 to TRBJ2-5; no firm D call. Germline V gives CDR1 KGHSH, CDR2 LQKENI. V lost 0 bases, J lost 5 bases, and 10 bases lay in between. The CDR3 covers 14 residues. The CDR3 loop reads CASSPPPGSETQYF. The CDR3 DNA reads TGTGCCAGCTCACCACCACCAGGCTCGGAGACCCAGTACTTC.

This clonotype was observed once. The V call is TRBV7-2, the J call TRBJ2-3, with TRBD2 identical over 12 bases. The CDR3 length is 17 residues. From germline, CDR1 is SGHTA and CDR2 FQGNSA. Germline trimming cut 6 bases from V and 0 bases from J; bases unmatched to any gene: 7. As DNA, the CDR3 is TGTGCCAGCAGGCTAGCGGGGGGGCCTCCTAGCACAGATACGCAGTATTTT. Encoded protein: CASRLAGGPPSTDTQYF. Filled out from reference TRBV7-2 and TRBJ2-3, the complete variable domain reads GAGVSQSPSNKVTEKGKDVELRCDPISGHTALYWYRQSLGQGLEFLIYFQGNSAPDKSGLPSDRFSAERTGGSVSTLTIQRTQQEDSAVYLCASRLAGGPPSTDTQYFGPGTRLTVL.

This clonotype was seen only a few times. Compared with germline, one end of the junction differs, possibly owing to a read error. This CDR3 reads CACSLGFQGQGSNQPQHF. CDR3 in DNA: TGTGCCTGCAGTTTGGGTTTTCAAGGTCAGGGAAGCAATCAGCCCCAGCATTTT. The chain uses TRBV2 and TRBJ1-5; D may be TRBD1 (5 bases). The CDR3 has 18 amino acids. Germline values: CDR1 SNHLY, CDR2 FYNNEI.

This clonotype was detected many times. This chain links TRBV12-3 or TRBV12-4 with TRBJ2-1, with 9 bases identical to TRBD2. The CDR3 runs to 15 residues. J was trimmed by 4 bases and V by 1 base; bases with no gene match: 2. CDR3 DNA sequence: TGTGCCAGCAGTTTAGTAACTAGCGGGTACAATGAGCAGTTCTTC. Translation gives CASSLVTSGYNEQFF.

This clonotype came up many times. The chain uses TRBV20-1 and TRBJ1-1, with D maybe TRBD1 (6 bases). The germline CDR1 and CDR2 sequences are DFQATT and SNEGSKA (reference sequence). The CDR3 consists of 15 residues. V lost 3 bases and J lost 2, with 16 bases in between. CDR3 in amino acids: CSARGTQDVNTEAFF. In DNA, the CDR3 is TGCAGTGCTAGGGGGACACAGGACGTTAACACTGAAGCTTTCTTT.

This clonotype was counted ten times or more. CDR3 residues: CASSKVATNQPQHF. CDR3 sequence (DNA): TGTGCCAGCAGCAAAGTTGCGACCAATCAGCCCCAGCATTTT. This chain uses TRBV21-1 with TRBJ1-5. TRBV21-1 is reported as a pseudogene. CDR3 length: 14 amino acids.

This clonotype was seen a handful of times. The V and J genes are TRBV28 and TRBJ2-5; 7 bases are a match to TRBD2. CDR1 and CDR2 from the germline V gene are MDHEN and SYDVKM. V was pared by 2 bases and J by 0 bases, with 3 bases of the junction left unmatched. CDR3 length: 15 amino acids. The CDR3: CASSLGGGNQETQYF. For the CDR3, the DNA is TGTGCCAGCAGTTTAGGGGGGGGAAACCAAGAGACCCAGTACTTC.

This clonotype has ten or more counts. The CDR3 nucleotides are TGCAGCGCTCTACCGGGCAGCTCCTACGAGCAGTACTTC. Translated: CSALPGSSYEQYF. The chain is built from TRBV29-1 and TRBJ2-7, with D uncertain. The length of the CDR3 is 13 residues. Trimming removed 7 bases at V and 0 bases at J, with 13 bases between. Germline CDR1 and CDR2: SQVTM and ANQGSEA.

In this sample, this clonotype turned up many times. The chain couples TRBV5-8 to TRBJ2-5; D may be TRBD1 or TRBD2 (5 bases each). This CDR3 contains 15 residues. Germline CDR1 is SGHTS and CDR2 is YDEGEE. The V gene lost 1 base and the J gene lost 2 bases, with 12 bases spanning the gap. The CDR3 region has the DNA TGTGCCAGCAGCTTGCGGGGCATTTCACAAGAGACCCAGTACTTC. Amino acid sequence: CASSLRGISQETQYF.